Here is one T cell receptor beta chain with its context. Its antigen is as yet unknown. The PCR was carried out with 60 Vbeta primers and 13 Jbeta primers. Clones were sequenced by immunoSEQ multiplex PCR, and TCRdb holds only the in-frame ones, with some missing. The sample lists about 130,000 clones; around 75% were seen once. Nominally healthy donors provided the samples, though records likely missed some immune exposures. This sample was taken from a study of cytomegalovirus exposure and HLA in healthy donors. Study findings and constraints: Follow-up analysis seemed to connect common viral pathogens with several of the most significant clusters identified. It was reportedly the case that the classifier diagnosed cytomegalovirus status with high specificity and sensitivity. In a later analysis, specific HLA alleles were associated with about 18,000 TCR beta sequences at a 0.05 false discovery rate.

This receptor was identified in a man between 60 and 75 years old in good health and CMV-seropositive. Specimen: PBMCs.

The CDR3 region is CASSLGALMNTEAFF. CDR3 coding DNA: TGTGCCAGCAGTTTGGGCGCACTCATGAACACTGAAGCTTTCTTT. The chain carries TRBV28 and TRBJ1-1; D is uncertain. The CDR3 loop spans 15 amino acids. From germline, CDR1 is MDHEN and CDR2 SYDVKM. The V end was cut by 3 bases, the J end by 0 bases, with 11 bases between.